These 17 T cell receptor beta chains originate from one sample sequenced in a study of shared clonotypes between healthy human individuals. Profiled with immunoSEQ multiplex PCR; TCRdb holds only in-frame clones, not every one. This sample has under 2.5 million clones, with approximately 90% found just once. The sequenced material came from naive CD4+ T cells from PBMCs. The subset was: CD45RA+ positively selected. These receptors were taken from a man aged 18 to 29 in good health. Some clones in this sample may be carry-over from other donors' samples.

This sequence joins TRBV10-3 and TRBJ2-2, with 8 bases matching TRBD1. The germline CDR1 and CDR2 sequences are ENHRY and SYGVKD. J lost 4 bases, V lost 2 bases, and 12 bases had no gene match. The CDR3 is made up of 18 amino acids. This chain's CDR3 is CAISEAEPGQAGTGELFF. DNA for the CDR3: TGTGCCATCAGTGAGGCTGAACCGGGACAGGCGGGCACCGGGGAGCTGTTTTTT.

The chain couples TRBV27 to TRBJ2-7, with 12 bases matching TRBD1. Trimming removed 7 bases from V and 2 bases from J; junction bases left unmatched: 18. Germline V gives CDR1 MNHEY, CDR2 SMNVEV (reference sequence). The CDR3 consists of 19 residues. CDR3 DNA sequence: TGTGCCAGCACCCGATACGGGACAGGGGGCCCCCAACTTGCCTACGAGCAGTACTTC. Its protein product is CASTRYGTGGPQLAYEQYF.

In regard to this clone: Different DNA sequences within this sample yield the same CDR3. The chain has TRBV5-1 and TRBJ2-7; weak D call: TRBD2 (6 bases). The length of the CDR3 is 16 residues. V lost 0 bases, J lost 1 base, and 14 bases lay in between. Germline CDR1 and CDR2: SGHRS and YFSETQ. The CDR3 sequence is CASSLGGVEGSYEQYF. The CDR3 nucleotides are TGCGCCAGCAGCTTGGGTGGGGTGGAGGGGTCCTACGAGCAGTACTTC. The complete variable domain, with remaining parts taken from reference TRBV5-1 and TRBJ2-7, reads KAGVTQTPRYLIKTRGQQVTLSCSPISGHRSVSWYQQTPGQGLQFLFEYFSETQRNKGNFPGRFSGRQFSNSRSEMNVSTLELGDSALYLCASSLGGVEGSYEQYFGPGTRLTVT.

The chain couples TRBV4-2 to TRBJ2-7; D is possibly TRBD2 (5 bases). This CDR3 contains 15 residues. Per the germline V gene, CDR1 is LGHNA and CDR2 is YNFKEQ. V shed 0 bases and J shed 2 bases, with 11 bases lying between them. CDR3 DNA: TGTGCCAGCAGCCAAGAGAGGCCCGGGGCCTACGAGCAGTACTTC. Protein: CASSQERPGAYEQYF.

The J gene is TRBJ2-7, the V gene TRBV28; 11 bases agree with TRBD2. The CDR3 contains 14 residues. Trimming cost V 8 bases and J 4 bases; bases outside gene matches: 7. Germline loops: CDR1 MDHEN, CDR2 SYDVKM. The CDR3 reads CASGPGTSGYEQYF. CDR3 coding DNA: TGTGCCAGCGGCCCCGGGACTAGCGGTTACGAGCAGTACTTC. Full variable domain (missing parts from reference TRBV28 and TRBJ2-7): DVKVTQSSRYLVKRTGEKVFLECVQDMDHENMFWYRQDPGLGLRLIYFSYDVKMKEKGDIPEGYSVSREKKERFSLILESASTNQTSMYLCASGPGTSGYEQYFGPGTRLTVT.

V is TRBV27 and J is TRBJ2-3, with 10 bases that match TRBD2. The germline CDR1 and CDR2 sequences are MNHEY and SMNVEV (reference sequence). This CDR3 comprises 15 residues. V was clipped by 5 bases and J by 6 bases; unmatched bases: 8. The CDR3 DNA reads TGTGCCAGCAGTGATCTAGCGGGAGTAAGGGATACGCAGTATTTT. Its translation: CASSDLAGVRDTQYF.

The chain combines TRBV30 with TRBJ2-2; D ambiguous. CDR1 GTSNPN and CDR2 SVGIG come from the germline V gene (reference sequence). V was clipped by 5 bases and J by 6 bases, with 7 bases between them. CDR3 length: 11 amino acids. The DNA for the CDR3 is TGTGCCTGGCAAGGGCCCGGGGAGCTGTTTTTT. It translates to CAWQGPGELFF. Based on the CDR3 plus reference TRBV30 and TRBJ2-2, the full variable domain is SQTIHQWPATLVQPVGSPLSLECTVEGTSNPNLYWYRQAAGRGLQLLFYSVGIGQISSEVPQNLSASRPQDRQFILSSKKLLLSDSGFYLCAWQGPGELFFGEGSRLTVL.

The V call is TRBV29-1, the J call TRBJ2-1; D remains unclear. This CDR3 spans 12 amino acids. Trimming cost V 0 bases and J 16 bases, with 16 bases left between them. Germline loops: CDR1 SQVTM, CDR2 ANQGSEA. CDR3 DNA: TGCAGCGTTGAAGATGAGGCAAAGGGAAGTTTCTTC. Translated: CSVEDEAKGSFF.

This clone has just one count. V gene TRBV27 combines with J gene TRBJ2-1, with 8 bases aligning to TRBD2. The CDR3 has 16 residues. Germline V gene data show CDR1 as MNHEY and CDR2 as SMNVEV (reference sequence). V lost 7 bases and J lost 0; bases outside the gene matches: 8. The CDR3 spells CASKGREANSYNEQFF. The CDR3 DNA is TGTGCCAGCAAAGGGCGGGAGGCTAACTCCTACAATGAGCAGTTCTTC.

This chain links TRBV4-2 with TRBJ2-1, with 9 bases aligning to TRBD2. The CDR3 is 16 residues long. Germline V lookup: CDR1 LGHNA, CDR2 YNFKEQ. The V and J ends lost 4 bases and 5 bases, in that order; junction bases with no gene match: 9. This CDR3 reads CASSRLLREGDNEQFF. The CDR3 coding sequence is TGTGCCAGCAGCCGCCTTTTGCGGGAGGGGGACAATGAGCAGTTCTTC.

This chain joins TRBV7-2 and TRBJ1-2; 8 positions match TRBD1. This CDR3 contains 15 residues. Germline V gene data show CDR1 as SGHTA and CDR2 as FQGNSA. Germline trimming cut 5 bases from V and 6 bases from J; bases unmatched to any gene: 11. CDR3 in amino acids: CASSIMTGAENGYTF. The DNA for the CDR3 is TGTGCCAGCAGCATAATGACAGGGGCTGAAAATGGCTACACCTTC.

Comment on this clone: One end of the junction does not line up with germline, which may come from a read error. The chain recombines TRBV28 with TRBJ1-2; D may be TRBD1 (5 bases). Germline CDR1 MDHEN, CDR2 SYDVKM. The CDR3 is 15 amino acids. The CDR3 DNA sequence: TGTGCCAGCAGTTCACCGTTGGGACCTAAATATGGCTACACCTTC. This translates into CASSSPLGPKYGYTF.

A note on this clone: The sample carries other DNA sequences with the same CDR3. The chain combines TRBV6-1 with TRBJ1-1; D unclear. CDR1 is MNHNS, CDR2 SASEGT, per germline. The ends were cut back, 6 bases at V and 2 bases at J, with 7 bases in the middle. This CDR3 region has 12 residues. The CDR3 reads CASSTVNTEAFF. For the CDR3, the DNA is TGTGCCAGCAGCACGGTAAACACTGAAGCTTTCTTT.

The V gene is TRBV4-3, the J gene TRBJ1-3; no clear D gene. The CDR3 spans 14 residues. Trimming left V 0 bases short and J 9 bases short, with 12 bases between. The germline gives CDR1 LGHNA, CDR2 YSLEER. CDR3 amino acids: CASSQDSPGSTIYF. The CDR3 nucleotides are TGCGCCAGCAGCCAAGATTCCCCGGGCAGCACCATATATTTT.

The V and J genes are TRBV19 and TRBJ2-7; 8 nucleotides align to TRBD1. The junction had 2 bases not matched to a gene; V was cut back by 5 bases and J by 2 bases. The CDR3 contains 13 residues. Germline lookup yields CDR1 LNHDA and CDR2 SQIVND (reference sequence). CDR3 sequence (DNA): TGTGCCAGTAGTTGGGACAGGACCTACGAGCAGTACTTC. Translated, it gives CASSWDRTYEQYF.

The chain is built from TRBV28 and TRBJ2-5; TRBD1 might be the D (6 bases). Trimming shortened V by 4 bases and J by 5 bases, and 11 bases separated the two germline ends. The CDR3 runs to 13 residues. CDR1 and CDR2 from the germline V gene are MDHEN and SYDVKM. CDR3 sequence: CASSYRAIETQYF. DNA for the CDR3: TGTGCCAGCAGTTACAGGGCGATCGAGACCCAGTACTTC.

The chain is built from TRBV4-1 and TRBJ1-1, with no clear D. V was clipped by 8 bases and J by 3 bases, with 25 bases between them. Per germline, CDR1 MGHRA and CDR2 YSYEKL. This CDR3 is built from 17 residues. CDR3 amino acids: CASHPRTAILKDTEAFF. DNA for the CDR3: TGCGCCAGCCACCCGAGGACCGCTATCCTAAAGGACACTGAAGCTTTCTTT.